This TCR beta chain was captured by sequencing in a study of regulatory T cells in long-lasting Graves disease (dated by TCRdb to about 2021). Broadly, across the study: To count as having persistent Graves' disease, a patient had to have received antithyroid drug treatment for over 5 years with TSH receptor autoantibodies remaining persistently positive. In the clinical cohort, patients with persistent Graves' disease had used antithyroid drugs for an average of about 10.3 years. Patients with persistent Graves' disease were compared with patients with newly diagnosed Graves' disease using TCR sequencing and RNA sequencing of peripheral blood. The study was registered as a clinical trial and conducted in China. A total of roughly 33 samples underwent TCR sequencing: around 13 from persistent and about 20 from newly diagnosed Graves' disease patients. What the research found in general, with its limitations: Patients with persistent disease shared more public clonotypes (under 3,000) than newly diagnosed patients did (more than 900). Persistent Graves' disease patients showed lower TCR Shannon entropy and fewer highly expanded clones than newly diagnosed patients, suggesting clonal expansion. The study examined only peripheral blood because the primary lesion, thyroid tissue, could not be accessed. The authors noted that the small sample size was a limitation that may lower accuracy. Sequencing and analysis were restricted to the TCR beta chain. TRBV28, TRBJ1-2 and TRBJ2-5 were preferentially used in persistent disease, while TRBV20-1 and TRBJ2-1 were favored in newly diagnosed disease.

The library came from multiplex PCR. Data came from an Illumina HiSeq 4000. To build TCR beta libraries, CDR3 regions were amplified by Arm-PCR using iRepertoire HTBI primers. PCR products were gel purified before sequencing. The paper's data handling went like this. A total of some 60 TRBV and some 15 TRBJ segments were identified across samples and were used for gene usage analysis of CDR3 amino acid clonotypes. COPE and FqMerger were used to merge the filtered high-quality paired reads into contigs. Contigs were aligned with BLAST to IMGT TRBV, TRBD and TRBJ reference genes, and CDR3 was defined per IMGT. Clonotypes above 0.1% frequency were classified as highly expanded clones. Repertoire diversity was measured by Shannon entropy, and V-J evenness by the Gini coefficient. A clonotype was considered public if more than one individual shared it. The raw public reads went through TCRdb reprocessing: fastp at Q25, MiXCR clone calling, in-frame beta chains kept. Here each entry gathers all rows of one CDR3 protein and keeps the most common genes and DNA. What appears here as the V and J calls and clone size reflects TCRdb's work, not the paper's. This sample gives about 470,000 distinct CDR3 sequences in total; approximately 21% of them show up just once. The ten largest clones represent roughly 7% of the sample.

The intended sense of this specimen's time point label: persistent/refractory GD, antithyroid drugs over 5 years with positive TRAb. For both TCR sequencing and RNA sequencing, RNA was extracted from PBMCs using TRIzol. Graves' disease was diagnosed according to American Thyroid Association guidelines. Recruitment of patients was carried out at an endocrinology department in Xi'an, China. Each patient gave about 9.1 milliliters of peripheral blood, collected in an EDTA anticoagulant tube. Ficoll Paque Plus density gradient separation was used to isolate PBMCs, and no additional T cell sorting was done. RNA quality was checked with an Agilent 2100 Bioanalyzer and agarose gel, and concentration with a NanoDrop 2000. Note on this clonotype: Its specific antigen is unknown. No qualities accompany the bases; no much larger clone lies one base away.

Cut back by 1 base and 10 bases, the V and J ends lie 13 bases apart. The CDR3 contains 14 residues, cysteine and phenylalanine counted. Only the CDR3 DNA stays, 42 bases, in frame from base 1. The germline V gene (reference sequence) sets CDR1 to LGHDT and CDR2 to YNNKEL. The receptor's source is a female donor with Graves disease. Recombination joined TRBV3-1 with TRBJ2-2; a confident D gene designation cannot be given. Sequences were derived from peripheral blood mononuclear cells (PBMCs), sampled when the disease was refractory, from a patient treated with antithyroid drugs. The base sequence is TGTGCCAGCAGCCAAGCGGAAGGGTATCCGGAGCTGTTTTTT. Translated, this gives CASSQAEGYPELFF.